The clone carrying this T cell receptor (beta chain) came up a few times. Its specificity is not known. A single record per CDR3 protein comes from TCRdb applying MiXCR to the 5' RACE reads. The repertoire has under 150,000 distinct CDR3 sequences, approximately 9.2% of them found once; the top ten carry 7.3%. The data stem from a study of CD8 T cells in ankylosing spondylitis. Study results and limitations: Blood of patients with ankylosing spondylitis appeared to be characterized by a TCR beta motif of eight highly homologous variants. Existing reports had already noted some motif variants in reactive arthritis synovial fluid and blood.

Germline CDR1 is SGDLS and CDR2 is YYNGEE. Trimming removed 0 bases from V and 0 bases from J, with 8 bases in between. The CDR3 runs 15 residues. This receptor was taken from a male donor with ankylosing spondylitis. The sequenced material came from synovial fluid, either unsorted or a sorted T cell fraction (not recorded which). This chain connects TRBV9 to TRBJ2-3; perhaps TRBD2 as D (5 bases). The CDR3 DNA reads TGTGCCAGCAGCGTAGGAGCGGATAGCACAGATACGCAGTATTTT. This translates into CASSVGADSTDTQYF.